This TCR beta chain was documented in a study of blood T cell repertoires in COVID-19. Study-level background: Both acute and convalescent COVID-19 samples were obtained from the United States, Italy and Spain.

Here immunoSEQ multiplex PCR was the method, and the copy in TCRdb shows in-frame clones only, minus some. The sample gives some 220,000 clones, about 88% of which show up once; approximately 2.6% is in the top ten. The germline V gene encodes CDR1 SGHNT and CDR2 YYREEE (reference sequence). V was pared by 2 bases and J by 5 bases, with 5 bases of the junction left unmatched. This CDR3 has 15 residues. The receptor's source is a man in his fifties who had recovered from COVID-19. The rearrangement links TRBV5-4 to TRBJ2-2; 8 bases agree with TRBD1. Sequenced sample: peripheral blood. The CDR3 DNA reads TGTGCCAGCAGCTTTCACAGGGGGTCAACCGGGGAGCTGTTTTTT. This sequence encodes CASSFHRGSTGELFF.